This T cell receptor (beta chain) appears in the sequencing data of a study of patients and donors after allogeneic stem cell transplantation. This clonotype was seen only a few times. TCRdb itself ran the RT-PCR reads through MiXCR, one entry per CDR3 protein. The data show fewer than 75,000 distinct CDR3 sequences, with 26% seen just once and more than 20% held by the top ten. Unmatched junction bases numbered 7, after V lost 5 bases and J lost 4 bases. This CDR3 comprises 15 residues. Germline values: CDR1 SGHTA, CDR2 FQGNSA. Sequenced: blood, either unsorted or a sorted T cell fraction (not recorded which). The clonotype comes from a human donor who was either an allogeneic HSCT recipient or a stem cell or donor lymphocyte infusion donor (not recorded which). It is not recorded whose cells these are; they may come from a transplant donor. The V and J genes are TRBV7-2 and TRBJ1-5, with 8 positions matching TRBD1. Here the CDR3 reads CASSRQGARNQPQHF. In DNA form, the CDR3 reads TGTGCCAGCAGCCGTCAGGGGGCGAGGAATCAGCCCCAGCATTTT.